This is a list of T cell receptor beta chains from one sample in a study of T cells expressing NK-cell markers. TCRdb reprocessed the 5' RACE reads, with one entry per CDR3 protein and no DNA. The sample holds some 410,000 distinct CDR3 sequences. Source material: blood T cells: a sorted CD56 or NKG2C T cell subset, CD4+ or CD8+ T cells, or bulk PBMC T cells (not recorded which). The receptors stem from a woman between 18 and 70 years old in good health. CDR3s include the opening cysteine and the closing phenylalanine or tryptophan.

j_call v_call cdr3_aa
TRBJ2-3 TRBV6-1 CASSQTGHTSTDTQYF
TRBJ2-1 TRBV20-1 CSARGPGTQYNEQFF
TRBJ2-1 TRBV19 CASSLPDPGYNEQFF
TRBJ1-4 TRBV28 CASSSTGGHPEKLFF
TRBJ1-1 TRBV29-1 CSVGRQGIGAFF
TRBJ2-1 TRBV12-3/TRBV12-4 CASRPQGTKEQFF
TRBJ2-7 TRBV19 CASSSQAGTNSYEQYF
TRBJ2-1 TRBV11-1 CASSSIRQGAGDEQFF
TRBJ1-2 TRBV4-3 CASSQDRTAVSPGGYTF
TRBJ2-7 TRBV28 CASSFRGIEQYF
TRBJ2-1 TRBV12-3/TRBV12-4 CASSLRLVYNEQFF
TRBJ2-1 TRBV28 CASSLARLAAYNEQFF
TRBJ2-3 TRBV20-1 CSATEDTDTQYF
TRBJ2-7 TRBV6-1 CASSPPGGRGSYEQYF
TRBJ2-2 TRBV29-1 CSAIAGTNTGELFF
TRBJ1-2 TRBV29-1 CSARTTGREGYTF
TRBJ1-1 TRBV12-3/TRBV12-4 CASILRGTNTEAFF
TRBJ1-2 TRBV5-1 CASSWGPRENYGYTF
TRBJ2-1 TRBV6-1 CASSQGTSGKFWQFF
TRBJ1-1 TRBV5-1 CASSLVGDEAFF
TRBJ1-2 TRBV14 CASSPTAGSGYTF
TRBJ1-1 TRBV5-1 CASSSSSGVVAEAFF